This passage covers 16 T cell receptor beta chains from one sample sequenced in a study of cytomegalovirus exposure and HLA in healthy donors. Measured with immunoSEQ multiplex PCR; TCRdb has only the in-frame clones, and not every one. The data show roughly 60,000 clones, 92% seen once. The sequenced sample was PBMCs. All receptors come from a young woman in good health and CMV-seronegative.

This clone was recorded a few times. This rearrangement joins TRBV6-1 to TRBJ2-6; D uncertain. V was clipped by 1 base and J by 0 bases, with 4 bases between them. Germline CDR1 is MNHNS and CDR2 is SASEGT. This CDR3 is 15 amino acids long. This CDR3 reads CASSEVSSGANVLTF. The CDR3 coding sequence is TGTGCCAGCAGTGAAGTCAGCTCTGGGGCCAACGTCCTGACTTTC.

The chain couples TRBV6-1 to TRBJ2-7; tentative D call: TRBD2 (6 bases). This CDR3 has 13 residues. CDR1 and CDR2 (germline): MNHNS, SASEGT. V was cut by 5 bases and J by 2 bases, with 10 bases left in between. CDR3 region: CASSRDWTYEQYF. In DNA form, the CDR3 reads TGTGCCAGCAGTCGGGACTGGACCTACGAGCAGTACTTC.

V gene TRBV6-1 combines with J gene TRBJ2-3; TRBD1 matches at 9 bases. Germline V gene data show CDR1 as MNHNS and CDR2 as SASEGT. The ends lost 3 bases at V and 6 bases at J; junction bases unmatched: 13. The CDR3 contains 17 residues. In DNA form, the CDR3 reads TGTGCCAGCAGTGAGCACCCCGGGACAGGGACTCTGGATACGCAGTATTTT. This sequence encodes CASSEHPGTGTLDTQYF.

The chain joins TRBV10-3 to TRBJ1-5, with no clear D. From germline, CDR1 is ENHRY and CDR2 SYGVKD. This CDR3 is built from 13 residues. Trimming took off 0 bases at V and 5 bases at J, with 5 bases between the two ends. The CDR3 loop reads CAISESRYQPQHF. DNA of the CDR3: TGTGCCATCAGTGAGTCGCGTTATCAGCCCCAGCATTTT.

The gene calls are TRBV19 and TRBJ1-5; maybe TRBD1 (6 bases). Per germline, CDR1 LNHDA and CDR2 SQIVND (reference sequence). Between the trimmed V and J ends, which lost 7 bases and 7 bases, there was a span of 20 bases. The CDR3 spans 15 residues. The CDR3 loop reads CASTTRAGEGQPQHF. The CDR3 DNA sequence: TGTGCCAGTACTACCCGGGCAGGGGAGGGACAGCCCCAGCATTTT.

The J gene is TRBJ1-1, the V gene TRBV7-2; TRBD1 might be the D (5 bases). The germline CDR1 and CDR2 sequences are SGHTA and FQGNSA. The CDR3 is made up of 14 amino acids. With 6 bases removed from V and 2 bases from J, the gap between germline ends came to 13 bases. The CDR3 here is CASRARVSNTEAFF. For the CDR3, the DNA is TGTGCCAGCAGGGCCAGGGTCTCAAACACTGAAGCTTTCTTT.

This rearrangement joins TRBV4-2 to TRBJ1-4, with 8 bases that match TRBD1. Germline trimming cut 4 bases from V and 7 bases from J; bases unmatched to any gene: 11. This CDR3 has 16 residues. Germline CDR1 and CDR2: LGHNA and YNFKEQ. The CDR3 sequence: CASSLGQGPVGEKLFF. The DNA for the CDR3 is TGTGCCAGCAGCCTTGGACAGGGTCCCGTGGGTGAAAAACTGTTTTTT.

This clone was counted once. The V gene is TRBV19, the J gene TRBJ1-5, with TRBD1 matching over 8 bases. The CDR3 totals 16 residues. Per the germline V gene, CDR1 is LNHDA and CDR2 is SQIVND (reference sequence). V lost 10 bases, J lost 5 bases, and 16 bases stayed unmatched. DNA of the CDR3: TGTGCCACCGCCTACCTTGCCGGACAGGGCCATCAGCCCCAGCATTTT. It is translated as CATAYLAGQGHQPQHF.

This clone was recorded once. This chain uses TRBV6-6 with TRBJ1-2; TRBD1 might be the D (6 bases). CDR3 size: 14 residues. Per germline, CDR1 MNHNY and CDR2 SVGAGI (reference sequence). The germline V and J ends were trimmed by 5 bases and 12 bases, with 22 bases remaining between them. CDR3 DNA sequence: TGTGCCAGCAGTCCCTCCGGGACATCCGCCCCCCACACCTTC. Translated: CASSPSGTSAPHTF.

The V and J genes are TRBV27 and TRBJ1-2; no definite D call. The CDR3 consists of 13 residues. Trimming stripped 6 bases from V and 4 bases from J, with 12 bases between. Germline loops: CDR1 MNHEY, CDR2 SMNVEV (reference sequence). CDR3 residues: CASRPRGTYGYTF. CDR3 nucleotides: TGTGCCAGCAGGCCCCGGGGTACCTATGGCTACACCTTC.

J is TRBJ2-3 and V is TRBV7-2; possible D gene TRBD1, 6 bases. This CDR3 has 16 amino acids. V was shortened by 5 bases and J by 1 base, with 16 bases between the two germline ends. Germline CDR1 and CDR2: SGHTA and FQGNSA. This CDR3 reads CASSTSGVGGTDTQYF. CDR3 bases: TGTGCCAGCAGCACCTCAGGGGTCGGAGGCACAGATACGCAGTATTTT.

The rearrangement joins TRBV9 to TRBJ2-1; 7 bases map to TRBD2. The germline CDR1 and CDR2 sequences are SGDLS and YYNGEE. CDR3 length: 16 residues. The V and J ends lost 4 bases and 4 bases, in that order; junction bases with no gene match: 11. CDR3 amino acids: CASSPLSGSAYNEQFF. The CDR3 DNA follows: TGTGCCAGCAGCCCCCTTAGCGGGTCCGCATACAATGAGCAGTTCTTC.

This chain joins TRBV2 and TRBJ1-4; tentative D call: TRBD1 (5 bases). Germline-derived CDR1 and CDR2 are SNHLY and FYNNEI. The V end lost 5 bases, the J end lost 3 bases, and 13 bases lay between the germline ends. This CDR3 has 15 amino acids. CDR3 nucleotides: TGTGCCAGCAGTCAGACGTCGGGGGCTAATGAAAAACTGTTTTTT. This encodes CASSQTSGANEKLFF.

This clone was found a few times. This sequence joins TRBV10-1 and TRBJ1-1, with unresolved D. This CDR3 contains 13 residues. V lost 2 bases and J lost 6, with 10 bases in between. The germline V gene has CDR1 WNHNN and CDR2 SYGVQD (reference sequence). DNA of the CDR3: TGCGCCAGCAGTGAGATTGGCGGTTCTGAAGCTTTCTTT. Its translation is CASSEIGGSEAFF.

In this sample, this clone turned up once. V is TRBV20-1 and J is TRBJ2-2; D perhaps matches TRBD2 (5 bases). This CDR3 has 11 residues. Trimming shortened V by 7 bases and J by 5 bases, and 8 bases separated the two germline ends. Looked up from germline, CDR1 is DFQATT and CDR2 is SNEGSKA (reference sequence). The CDR3 region has the DNA TGCAGTGTTGGGAGAACCGGGGAGCTGTTTTTT. This codes for CSVGRTGELFF.

The CDR3 nucleotides read TGTGCCAGCAACTACAGGGAGCGTCAGCCCCAGCATTTT. Its protein product is CASNYRERQPQHF. This rearrangement joins TRBV2 to TRBJ1-5; possible D gene TRBD1, 6 bases. CDR3 size: 13 residues. V lost 7 bases to trimming and J lost 6 bases, with 13 bases between them. Germline values: CDR1 SNHLY, CDR2 FYNNEI.